This TCR beta chain was sequenced in a study of blood T cells in healthy people across ages. Germline V gives CDR1 SGHRS, CDR2 YFSETQ. Deletions cut 2 bases from V and 4 bases from J, with 9 bases between. The CDR3 is 14 residues long. Together with a sample-barcoded 5' primer, a J-beta primer mix was included in a second PCR lasting about 6 to 12 cycles. One entry per CDR3 protein, called by TCRdb with MiXCR from the 5' RACE reads. Of some 800,000 distinct CDR3 sequences listed, 40% to 50% were seen once; the top ten hold about a fifth. The specimen was blood. This sequence joins TRBV5-1 and TRBJ2-2, with D tentatively TRBD2 (5 bases). This TCR was sampled from a man aged 60 to 75 in good health. CDR3 sequence: CASSFTAGTGELFF. The CDR3 DNA sequence: TGCGCCAGCAGCTTCACGGCGGGCACCGGGGAGCTGTTTTTT.